This is a list of T cell receptor beta chains from one sample in a study of T cell changes during pregnancy in multiple sclerosis. Libraries were prepared by immunoSEQ multiplex PCR; TCRdb keeps only in-frame clonotypes and omits some of them. This table has about 32,000 clones, 85% to 90% appearing once. Source: CD8+ T cells from peripheral blood mononuclear cells, taken in the second trimester of pregnancy. The source is a female donor with multiple sclerosis, enrolled in a pregnancy study. The CDR3 runs from the conserved cysteine through the conserved F or W. The D gene is left open where the match is weak. Clone size is given for some rows only: seen once, a few or many times, or a class if the clone is expanded.

>TRBV9|-|TRBJ2-3|TRBD1
TGTGCCAGCTCCTCCCCTGGACAGGGGACGAGCCCCACAGATACGCAGTATTTT
CASSSPGQGTSPTDTQYF
>TRBV12-2|-|TRBJ1-6|-
TGTGCAAGTCCCACTAACCGGGACTGCTATTCACCCCTCCACTTT
CASPTNRDCYSPLHF
>TRBV19|once|TRBJ2-7|TRBD1
TGTGCCAGTAGCTGGAGGGGACAGGGTTCCTACGAGCAGTACTTC
CASSWRGQGSYEQYF
>TRBV5-1|-|TRBJ2-1|-
TGCGCCAGCAGCTTGGCCCTCGGGTACAATGAGCAGTTCTTC
CASSLALGYNEQFF
>TRBV28|-|TRBJ2-2|TRBD1
TGTGCCAGCAGTTTCCATCGGGACAGGGGGGACACCGGGGAGCTGTTTTTT
CASSFHRDRGDTGELFF
>TRBV2|-|TRBJ2-3|-
TGTGCCAGCTCCACGTGGGGGGACACGCAGTATTTT
CASSTWGDTQYF
>TRBV9|once|TRBJ2-5|TRBD2
TGTGCCAGCAGCGGACTAGCGGGGGGGCCTTCTCAGACCCAGTACTTC
CASSGLAGGPSQTQYF
>TRBV5-1|-|TRBJ2-5|TRBD1
TGCGCCAGCAGCGGAGGGACAGGGGAAGAGACCCAGTACTTC
CASSGGTGEETQYF
>TRBV27|-|TRBJ2-1|TRBD2
TGTGCCAGCAGTCGACTAGCGGGGGGCAATGAGCAGTTCTTC
CASSRLAGGNEQFF
>TRBV7-8|-|TRBJ2-7|TRBD2
TGTGCCAGCAGCTACTGGGGCGGGAGCAACTCTGCCTACGAGCAGTACTTC
CASSYWGGSNSAYEQYF
>TRBV28|once|TRBJ2-2|TRBD1
TGTGCCAGCAGCTACGGGACAGCGACCGGGGAGCTGTTTTTT
CASSYGTATGELFF
>TRBV11-2|-|TRBJ2-7|-
TGTGCCAGCAGCTTAGCCCTAATAGCGGCGGGCCACGAGCAGTACTTC
CASSLALIAAGHEQYF
>TRBV6-1|-|TRBJ2-3|-
TGTGCCAGCAGTGAAGACGGGGGCACAGATACGCAGTATTTT
CASSEDGGTDTQYF
>TRBV29-1|-|TRBJ1-3|-
TGCAGCGTTGAAGATCGGGGAGGCAGGGTTGACACCATATATTTT
CSVEDRGGRVDTIYF